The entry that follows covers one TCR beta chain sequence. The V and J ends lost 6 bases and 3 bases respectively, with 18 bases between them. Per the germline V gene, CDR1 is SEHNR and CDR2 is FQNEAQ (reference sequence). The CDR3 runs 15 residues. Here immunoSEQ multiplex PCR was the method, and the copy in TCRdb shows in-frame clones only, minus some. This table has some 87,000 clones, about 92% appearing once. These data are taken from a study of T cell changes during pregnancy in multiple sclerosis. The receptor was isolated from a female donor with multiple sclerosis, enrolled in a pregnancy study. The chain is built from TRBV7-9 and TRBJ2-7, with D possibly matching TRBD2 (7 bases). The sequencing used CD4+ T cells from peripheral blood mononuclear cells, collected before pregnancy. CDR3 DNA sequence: TGTGCCAGCAGTCCAAGGGGGGGGACGGTCTACGAGCAGTACTTC. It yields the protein CASSPRGGTVYEQYF.